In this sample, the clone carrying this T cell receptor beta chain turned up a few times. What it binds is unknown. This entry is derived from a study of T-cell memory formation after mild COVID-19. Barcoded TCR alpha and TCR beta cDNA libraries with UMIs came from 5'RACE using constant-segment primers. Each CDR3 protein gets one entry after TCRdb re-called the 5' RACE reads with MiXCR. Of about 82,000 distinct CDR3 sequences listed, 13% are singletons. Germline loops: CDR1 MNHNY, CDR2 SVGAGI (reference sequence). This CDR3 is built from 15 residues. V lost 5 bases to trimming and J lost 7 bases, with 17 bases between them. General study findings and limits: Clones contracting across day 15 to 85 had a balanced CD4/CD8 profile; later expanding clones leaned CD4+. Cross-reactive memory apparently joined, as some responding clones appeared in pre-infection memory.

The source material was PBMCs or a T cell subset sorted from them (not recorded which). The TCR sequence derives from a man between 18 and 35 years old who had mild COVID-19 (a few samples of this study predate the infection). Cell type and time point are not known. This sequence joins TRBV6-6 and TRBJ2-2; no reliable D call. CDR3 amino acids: CASSGLGLTSGELFF. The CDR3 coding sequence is TGTGCCAGCAGTGGCCTAGGTCTAACGAGCGGGGAGCTGTTTTTT.